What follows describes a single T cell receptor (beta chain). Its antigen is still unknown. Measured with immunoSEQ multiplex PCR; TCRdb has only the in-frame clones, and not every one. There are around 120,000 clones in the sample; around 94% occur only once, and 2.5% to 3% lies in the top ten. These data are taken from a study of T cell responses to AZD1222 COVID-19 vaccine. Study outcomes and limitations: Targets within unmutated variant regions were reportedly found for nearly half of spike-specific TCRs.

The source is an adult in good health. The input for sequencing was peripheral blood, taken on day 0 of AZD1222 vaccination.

CDR3 region: CASSGERNEKLFF. The CDR3 bases are TGTGCCAGCTCCGGGGAACGAAATGAAAAACTGTTTTTT. V and J are TRBV2 and TRBJ1-4; the D is unclear. The germline V and J ends were trimmed by 8 bases and 5 bases, with 12 bases remaining between them. Germline V gene data show CDR1 as SNHLY and CDR2 as FYNNEI. This CDR3 is 13 amino acids long.